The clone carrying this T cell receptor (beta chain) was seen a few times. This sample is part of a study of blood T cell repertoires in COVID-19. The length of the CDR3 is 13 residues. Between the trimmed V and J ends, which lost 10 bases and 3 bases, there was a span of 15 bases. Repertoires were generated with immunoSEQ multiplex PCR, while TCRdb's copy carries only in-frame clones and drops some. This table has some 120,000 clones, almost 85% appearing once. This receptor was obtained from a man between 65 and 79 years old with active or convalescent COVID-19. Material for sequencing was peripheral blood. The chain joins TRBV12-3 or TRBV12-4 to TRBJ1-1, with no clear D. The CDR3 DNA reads TGTGCCACCATCGGCGGTAGCCACACTGAAGCTTTCTTT. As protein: CATIGGSHTEAFF.